This T cell receptor beta chain is drawn from a study of blood T cell repertoires in COVID-19. Overall study context: COVID-19 samples collected from the United States, Italy and Spain covered acute and convalescent phases. PBMCs, B-cell-depleted T cells, or T cells provided the cDNA or gDNA that made up the material.

Patients of the Seattle cohort, enrolled during active infection, were followed longitudinally. This CDR3 has 11 amino acids. Trimming removed 3 bases from V and 4 bases from J, with 4 bases in between. The germline V gene encodes CDR1 SGHRS and CDR2 YFSETQ. In the authors' workflow: Amplification from reference gene primers served as the basis for estimated nucleated cell counts. Sequencing was performed with immunoSEQ multiplex PCR; in TCRdb, only in-frame clones are kept and a portion is missing. Clone size and the V and J calls come from that table; the DNA yielded D and trimming. The sample consists of 200,000 to 250,000 clones, 82% of them appearing once.

This receptor was obtained from a woman between 65 and 79 years old with COVID-19, enrolled during active disease. Sequencing was done on a sample of peripheral blood. J is TRBJ1-1 and V is TRBV5-1; D remains unclear. The CDR3 DNA sequence: TGCGCCAGCAGCTCGGTCACTGAAGCTTTCTTT. It is translated as CASSSVTEAFF.